These 5 T cell receptor beta chains came from one sample sequenced in a study of blood T cell repertoires in COVID-19. Profiled with immunoSEQ multiplex PCR; TCRdb holds only in-frame clones, not every one. In the table there are 350,000 to 500,000 clones, about 87% of which are singletons. The sample taken for sequencing was peripheral blood. The receptor set was obtained from a man younger than 30 with COVID-19, enrolled during active disease.

The rearrangement uses TRBV30 and TRBJ2-1; 12 nucleotides agree with TRBD2. The germline CDR1 and CDR2 sequences are GTSNPN and SVGIG (reference sequence). This CDR3 spans 19 amino acids. V was clipped by 0 bases and J by 8 bases; unmatched bases: 17. CDR3 residues: CAWSVPASGRARESHEQFF. The CDR3, as DNA: TGTGCCTGGAGTGTCCCCGCTAGCGGGAGGGCTAGGGAATCCCATGAGCAGTTCTTC. The full variable domain, in which reference TRBV30 and TRBJ2-1 provide the parts outside the CDR3, is SQTIHQWPATLVQPVGSPLSLECTVEGTSNPNLYWYRQAAGRGLQLLFYSVGIGQISSEVPQNLSASRPQDRQFILSSKKLLLSDSGFYLCAWSVPASGRARESHEQFFGPGTRLTVL.

This chain links TRBV10-3 with TRBJ1-1; tentatively, D is TRBD1 (5 bases). Trimming removed 11 bases at V and 1 base at J, with 14 bases between. This CDR3 is 13 amino acids long. Germline CDR1 ENHRY, CDR2 SYGVKD. CDR3 bases: TGTGCCGCATCGACAGAACAGAACACTGAAGCTTTCTTT. It is translated as CAASTEQNTEAFF.

The genes are TRBV9 and TRBJ1-1; tentative D call: TRBD1 (6 bases). Trimming removed 3 bases from V and 3 bases from J, with 12 bases in between. The CDR3 extends over 14 amino acids. Germline CDR1 reads SGDLS; CDR2 reads YYNGEE. Here the CDR3 DNA reads TGTGCCAGCAGCGCATCGGACAGACACACTGAAGCTTTCTTT. Translated: CASSASDRHTEAFF.

This chain uses TRBV19 with TRBJ2-2; weak D call: TRBD2 (5 bases). Trimming pared 3 bases from V and 2 bases from J, leaving 10 bases between. The CDR3 is 15 amino acids. CDR1 is LNHDA, CDR2 SQIVND, per germline (reference sequence). Here the CDR3 DNA reads TGTGCCAGTAGTATTCTAGCAGATAACACCGGGGAGCTGTTTTTT. It is translated as CASSILADNTGELFF.

The chain is built from TRBV14 and TRBJ2-1; the match to TRBD2 covers 12 bases. CDR1 and CDR2 from the germline V gene are SGHDN and FVKESK. The CDR3 length is 15 residues. The V gene end was trimmed by 3 bases and the J gene end by 7 bases; junction bases not matched to a gene: 4. This CDR3 reads CASSHLAGGQNEQFF. The CDR3 nucleotides read TGTGCCAGCAGCCACCTAGCGGGAGGGCAGAATGAGCAGTTCTTC.